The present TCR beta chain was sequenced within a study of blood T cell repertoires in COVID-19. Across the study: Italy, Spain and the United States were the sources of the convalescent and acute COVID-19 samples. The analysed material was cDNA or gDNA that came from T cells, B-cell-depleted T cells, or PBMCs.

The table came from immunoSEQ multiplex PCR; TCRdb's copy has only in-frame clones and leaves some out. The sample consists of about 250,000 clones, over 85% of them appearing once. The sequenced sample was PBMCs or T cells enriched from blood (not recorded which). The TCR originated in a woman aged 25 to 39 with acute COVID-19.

The CDR3 coding sequence is TGCGCCAGCAGAACCGGGACAGGGTATCTTGCAACTAATGAAAAACTGTTTTTT. It is translated as CASRTGTGYLATNEKLFF. The chain is built from TRBV5-1 and TRBJ1-4; 9 nucleotides align to TRBD1. Germline V gives CDR1 SGHRS, CDR2 YFSETQ. V dropped 5 bases and J dropped 0; count of bases not matched to a gene: 11. This CDR3 is 18 amino acids long.